The present TCR beta chain was sequenced within a study of shared clonotypes between healthy human individuals. Study-level information: Donor ages ranged 18 to 49 years: a couple of women, a few men. Study-wide results and limits: In four donors, about 5% of naive CD4 clonotypes appeared in common.

Method: immunoSEQ multiplex PCR; TCRdb's copy keeps in-frame clones and lacks some. The repertoire holds about 1.9 million clones, 90% to 95% seen once, with roughly 1.7% in the top ten. As for this clone: The antigen remains undetermined.

With 3 bases clipped from V and 6 bases from J, the junction kept 6 bases outside the gene matches. Germline V CDR1 and CDR2: SGDLS, YYNGEE. This CDR3 region has 14 residues. Selected positively for CCR7 and CD45RO-negative, naive CD8 cells excluded terminally differentiated effector memory CD45RA+ cells. The J gene is TRBJ1-2, the V gene TRBV9; 9 bases align to TRBD1. Input material: naive CD8+ T cells from PBMCs. The source of this sequence is a man in his late teens or twenties in good health. Some clones in this sample may be carry-over from other donors' samples. Written as DNA, the CDR3 is TGTGCCAGCAGCGAGTTCGGACAGGGGAATGGCTACACCTTC. This encodes CASSEFGQGNGYTF.